This T cell receptor beta chain appears in the sequencing data of a study of CD8+CD57+ T cells in acquired aplastic anemia. On the study more broadly: Sorting CD4+ and CD8+ cells gave DNA averaging approximately 3 ug.

CDR3 size: 15 residues. V was pared by 2 bases and J by 12 bases, with 13 bases of the junction left unmatched. The germline V gene encodes CDR1 SGHTA and CDR2 FQGTGA. Overall study findings and caveats: Statistical testing detected no significant gap in CD8+ Simpson's diversity between patients and controls. Common to patients and controls were 25 to 30 CD8+ CDR3 sequences.

Details on this clonotype: Its specificity is unknown.

Genomic DNA, serving as template, underwent TCR beta VDJ and CDR3 profiling. TCRdb analysed the reads with MiXCR anew, one entry per CDR3 protein. The sample records 250,000 to 350,000 distinct CDR3 sequences, approximately 57% being singletons. This receptor was identified in a human donor with severe aplastic anemia or a healthy control (not recorded which). The J gene is TRBJ2-1, the V gene TRBV7-3, with TRBD2 matching 7 bases. Sequenced sample: sorted CD4+, CD8+, or CD8+CD57+ T cells (not recorded which) from PBMCs. CDR3 protein: CASSLGVDRPGGQFF. CDR3 coding DNA: TGTGCCAGCAGCTTAGGGGTTGACCGGCCGGGGGGGCAGTTCTTC.